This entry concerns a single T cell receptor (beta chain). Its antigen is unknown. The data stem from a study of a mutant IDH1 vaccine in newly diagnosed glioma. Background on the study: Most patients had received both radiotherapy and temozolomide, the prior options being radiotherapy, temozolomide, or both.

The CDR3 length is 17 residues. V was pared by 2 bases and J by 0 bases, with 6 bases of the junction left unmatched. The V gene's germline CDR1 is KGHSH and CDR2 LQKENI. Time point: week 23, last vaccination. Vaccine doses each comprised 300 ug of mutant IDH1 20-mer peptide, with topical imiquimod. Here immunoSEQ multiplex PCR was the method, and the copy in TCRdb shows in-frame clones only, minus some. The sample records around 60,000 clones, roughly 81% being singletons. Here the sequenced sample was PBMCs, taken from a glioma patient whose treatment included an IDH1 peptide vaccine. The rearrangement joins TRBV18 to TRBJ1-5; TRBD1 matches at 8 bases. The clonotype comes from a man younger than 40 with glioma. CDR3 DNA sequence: TGTGCCAGCTCACCAACGGGGACAGGTTATAGCAATCAGCCCCAGCATTTT. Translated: CASSPTGTGYSNQPQHF.